The 25 T cell receptor beta chains given below trace back to one sample, sequenced in a study of blood T cells in healthy people across ages. A J-beta primer mix and a sample-barcoded 5' primer were used in a second PCR of about 7 to 12 cycles. In TCRdb, the 5' RACE reads were re-called with MiXCR into one record per CDR3 protein. This repertoire shows about 640,000 distinct CDR3 sequences, about 30% found once; its top ten account for approximately 14%. The sample consisted of blood. The receptor set was obtained from a woman older than 75 in good health.

There are many counts of this clonotype. V gene TRBV12-3 or TRBV12-4 combines with J gene TRBJ1-2; maybe TRBD1 (5 bases). This CDR3 is 14 amino acids long. The V gene lost 3 bases and the J gene lost 4 bases, with 12 bases spanning the gap. As DNA, the CDR3 is TGTGCCAGCAGTTTCCAGGGTTTCGGCTATGGCTACACCTTC. Protein product: CASSFQGFGYGYTF.

The rearrangement uses TRBV18 and TRBJ1-1; TRBD1 aligns across 8 bases. After removal of 2 bases from V and 5 bases from J, the junction contained 10 bases not matched to a gene. CDR3 size: 16 residues. Germline CDR1 and CDR2: KGHSH and LQKENI. The DNA of the CDR3 is TGTGCCAGCTCACCAGGAACAGGGGGAGTAGGAACTGAAGCTTTCTTT. Encoded protein: CASSPGTGGVGTEAFF.

This clonotype was counted many times. The chain joins TRBV14 to TRBJ1-2, with D possibly matching TRBD1 (5 bases). The CDR3 covers 15 residues. V lost 1 base and J lost 3, with 12 bases in between. CDR1 and CDR2 from the germline V gene are SGHDN and FVKESK. The CDR3 nucleotides are TGTGCCAGCAGCCAAGGGGTCGACAGCTACTATGGCTACACCTTC. Protein: CASSQGVDSYYGYTF. Filled out from reference TRBV14 and TRBJ1-2, the complete variable domain reads EAGVTQFPSHSVIEKGQTVTLRCDPISGHDNLYWYRRVMGKEIKFLLHFVKESKQDESGMPNNRFLAERTGGTYSTLKVQPAELEDSGVYFCASSQGVDSYYGYTFGSGTRLTVV.

A note on this clonotype: A read error may account for a junction end that differs from germline. The chain carries TRBV4-1 and TRBJ1-4; no firm D call. Germline values: CDR1 MGHRA, CDR2 YSYEKL. This CDR3 has 16 amino acids. In nucleotides, the CDR3 is TGCACCAGCAGCCAAGATCCTAGCCGGAATAATGAAAAACTGTTTTTT. It is translated as CTSSQDPSRNNEKLFF.

The chain uses TRBV28 and TRBJ2-4, with 12 positions matching TRBD2. The CDR3 extends over 15 amino acids. In germline, CDR1 is MDHEN, CDR2 SYDVKM. The V gene end was trimmed by 4 bases and the J gene end by 6 bases; junction bases not matched to a gene: 4. CDR3 sequence: CASSSLAGGVNIQYF. The CDR3 nucleotides read TGTGCCAGCAGTTCGCTAGCGGGGGGGGTAAACATTCAGTACTTC.

This clonotype was seen more than once but under ten times. A much larger clone lies a single base off, so this may be a read error. The rearrangement joins TRBV5-1 to TRBJ2-5; 10 bases align to TRBD1. This CDR3 contains 15 residues. Germline-derived CDR1 and CDR2 are SGHRS and YFSETQ. In nucleotides, the CDR3 is TGCGCCGGCAGCTTGGTGGGACAGGGGACAAGGGTGCAGTACTTC. Translation gives CAGSLVGQGTRVQYF. The full variable domain, its missing parts supplied by reference TRBV5-1 and TRBJ2-5, is KAGVTQTPRYLIKTRGQQVTLSCSPISGHRSVSWYQQTPGQGLQFLFEYFSETQRNKGNFPGRFSGRQFSNSRSEMNVSTLELGDSALYLCAGSLVGQGTRVQYFGPGTRLLVL.

The CDR3 region is CASSIRGGGADAYNEQFF. The CDR3 nucleotides are TGTGCCAGTAGTATAAGGGGCGGGGGGGCGGATGCCTACAATGAGCAGTTCTTC. The chain recombines TRBV19 with TRBJ2-1, with 9 bases that match TRBD2. CDR1 and CDR2 (germline): LNHDA, SQIVND (reference sequence). The length of the CDR3 is 18 residues. The trim removed 2 bases at V and 2 bases at J, leaving 10 bases unmatched.

This chain uses TRBV20-1 with TRBJ2-5; D unresolved. Trimming left V 7 bases short and J 11 bases short, with 20 bases between. Germline CDR1 is DFQATT and CDR2 is SNEGSKA (reference sequence). The CDR3 extends over 12 amino acids. CDR3 nucleotide sequence: TGCAGTGTGCGAGTGGGCTTCAATGAGCAGTACTTC. Encoded protein: CSVRVGFNEQYF.

There are a few counts of this clonotype. This chain connects TRBV18 to TRBJ2-7, with D perhaps TRBD1 (5 bases). Near its end, the DNA agrees better with TRBJ2-5, so the J call may be wrong. CDR3 length: 14 residues. Germline values: CDR1 KGHSH, CDR2 LQKENI. The CDR3 spells CASSAPQGEETQYF. CDR3 nucleotide sequence: TGTGCCAGCTCAGCCCCGCAGGGTGAAGAGACCCAGTACTTC.

V is TRBV7-8 and J is TRBJ2-1, with D uncertain. The CDR3 runs to 13 residues. Trimming removed 2 bases at V and 9 bases at J, with 11 bases between. Germline V gives CDR1 SGHVS, CDR2 FQNEAQ. The chain's CDR3 is CASSLQTILEQFF. CDR3 in DNA: TGTGCCAGCAGCTTACAGACGATTCTTGAGCAGTTCTTC. Combining the CDR3 with reference TRBV7-8 and TRBJ2-1 gives the whole variable domain GAGVSQSPRYKVAKRGQDVALRCDPISGHVSLFWYQQALGQGPEFLTYFQNEAQLDKSGLPSDRFFAERPEGSVSTLKIQRTQQEDSAVYLCASSLQTILEQFFGPGTRLTVL.

Ten or more counts support this clonotype. The CDR3 reads CASSPRTGDSGANVLTF. Here the CDR3 DNA reads TGTGCCAGCAGCCCGCGCACAGGTGACTCTGGGGCCAACGTCCTGACTTTC. The V and J genes are TRBV3-1 and TRBJ2-6, with D possibly TRBD1 on 5 matching bases. CDR3 length: 17 amino acids. The germline V gene encodes CDR1 LGHDT and CDR2 YNNKEL (reference sequence). The ends were cut back, 4 bases at V and 0 bases at J, with 13 bases in the middle.

The chain combines TRBV19 with TRBJ1-5; the D is unclear. The germline gives CDR1 LNHDA, CDR2 SQIVND (reference sequence). This CDR3 is 15 amino acids long. Trimming stripped 9 bases from V and 0 bases from J, with 15 bases between. The CDR3 here is CASSPRYHSNQPQHF. The CDR3 coding sequence is TGTGCCAGCTCTCCCCGGTATCATAGCAATCAGCCCCAGCATTTT.

There are many counts of this clonotype. The J gene is TRBJ1-2, the V gene TRBV10-2, with 7 bases that match TRBD1. Germline V gives CDR1 WSHSY, CDR2 SAAADI. This CDR3 has 13 amino acids. With 5 bases clipped from V and 7 bases from J, the junction kept 7 bases outside the gene matches. The CDR3 reads CASSSGTEGGYTF. As DNA, the CDR3 is TGCGCCAGCAGTAGTGGGACAGAAGGTGGCTACACCTTC.

To note about this clonotype: A read error is possible here, since a much larger clone lies one base away. The rearrangement links TRBV6-5 to TRBJ2-7; 9 nucleotides line up with TRBD1. Germline V gene data show CDR1 as MNHEY and CDR2 as SVGAGI. The CDR3 sequence is 12 residues long. The CDR3 nucleotides read TGTGCCAGCACACAGGGGGCCACCGAGCGGTACTTC. This gives the protein CASTQGATERYF.

The chain joins TRBV29-1 to TRBJ2-3; no definite D call. Trimming left V 2 bases short and J 0 bases short, with 15 bases between. In germline, CDR1 is SQVTM, CDR2 ANQGSEA. The CDR3 is 16 amino acids. The CDR3 bases are TGCAGCGTTGAACCACTCCAAACAGTAAGCACAGATACGCAGTATTTT. It specifies CSVEPLQTVSTDTQYF.

In its sample, this clonotype was seen many times. The J gene is TRBJ1-4, the V gene TRBV4-2, with D perhaps matching TRBD1 (5 bases). Looked up from germline, CDR1 is LGHNA and CDR2 is YNFKEQ. Trimming removed 0 bases at V and 8 bases at J, with 13 bases between. The CDR3 runs to 15 residues. CDR3 bases: TGTGCCAGCAGCCAAGAGGCAAGACGGGGGGAAAAACTGTTTTTT. It translates to CASSQEARRGEKLFF.

The V and J genes are TRBV12-3 or TRBV12-4 and TRBJ1-1; D gene uncertain. The CDR3 spans 12 residues. V shed 6 bases and J shed 5 bases, with 10 bases lying between them. CDR3 sequence (DNA): TGTGCCAGCAGGACTACGAGGACTGAAGCTTTCTTT. Its translation: CASRTTRTEAFF.

Comment on this clonotype: One end of the junction is discordant with germline, which a read error may explain. The rearrangement links TRBV7-9 to TRBJ1-5, with D unclear. Germline lookup yields CDR1 SEHNR and CDR2 FQNEAQ (reference sequence). The CDR3 is 13 amino acids. CDR3 nucleotides: TGTGCCAGCGGCTTAGGTGGTACCCAGCCCCAGCATTTT. Translated, it gives CASGLGGTQPQHF.

This clonotype occurred a few times. The chain has TRBV6-2 or TRBV6-3 and TRBJ2-6; D ambiguous. The germline CDR1 and CDR2 sequences are MNHEY and SVGEGT. This CDR3 comprises 15 residues. Trimming cost V 4 bases and J 0 bases, with 7 bases left between them. The CDR3 DNA follows: TGTGCCAGCAGTTTCCCACCCTCTGGGGCCAACGTCCTGACTTTC. Residues: CASSFPPSGANVLTF.

This clonotype was counted many times. This sequence joins TRBV20-1 and TRBJ2-3; 7 bases agree with TRBD2. J was trimmed by 0 bases and V by 1 base; bases with no gene match: 7. Germline CDR1 is DFQATT and CDR2 is SNEGSKA (reference sequence). The CDR3 totals 16 residues. Here the CDR3 reads CSARGGGDYSTDTQYF. The DNA for the CDR3 is TGCAGTGCTAGAGGCGGGGGAGATTATAGCACAGATACGCAGTATTTT.

This clonotype was observed many times. The V call is TRBV20-1, the J call TRBJ2-7, with 10 bases matching TRBD1. CDR3 length: 15 residues. With 1 base clipped from V and 4 bases from J, the junction kept 7 bases outside the gene matches. Germline V gives CDR1 DFQATT, CDR2 SNEGSKA (reference sequence). CDR3 sequence reads: CSARAGDRGNYEQYF. The CDR3 nucleotides are TGCAGTGCTAGAGCGGGGGACAGGGGAAATTACGAGCAGTACTTC.

At least ten counts were recorded for this clonotype. The genes are TRBV18 and TRBJ2-3; D gene uncertain. The CDR3 length is 13 residues. The V and J ends lost 3 bases and 0 bases respectively, with 4 bases between them. CDR1 is KGHSH, CDR2 LQKENI, per germline. The CDR3 bases are TGTGCCAGCTCACCCTCCAGCACAGATACGCAGTATTTT. Its translation: CASSPSSTDTQYF. The entire variable domain, with the rest obtained from reference TRBV18 and TRBJ2-3, is as follows: NAGVMQNPRHLVRRRGQEARLRCSPMKGHSHVYWYRQLPEEGLKFMVYLQKENIIDESGMPKERFSAEFPKEGPSILRIQQVVRGDSAAYFCASSPSSTDTQYFGPGTRLTVL.

In regard to this clonotype: A single base separates this from a much larger clone, so it may be a read error. The chain uses TRBV4-3 and TRBJ1-1, with 8 bases that match TRBD1. This CDR3 is 20 amino acids long. The V gene's germline CDR1 is LGHNA and CDR2 YSLEER. The CDR3 sequence is CASSHPTPGQVAQGNTKAFF. As DNA, the CDR3 is TGCGCCAGCAGCCATCCCACGCCGGGACAGGTGGCCCAGGGGAACACTAAAGCTTTCTTT.

There are many counts of this clonotype. The chain carries TRBV7-3 and TRBJ2-5, with TRBD2 matching 10 bases. From germline, CDR1 is SGHTA and CDR2 FQGTGA. This CDR3 has 16 amino acids. After removal of 3 bases from V and 4 bases from J, the junction contained 8 bases not matched to a gene. CDR3 protein: CASSLAGTSVRETQYF. The DNA of the CDR3 is TGTGCCAGCAGCTTGGCCGGGACTAGCGTTAGAGAGACCCAGTACTTC.

Notes on this clonotype: Since a much larger clone is just one base distant, this may be a read error. This is likely a read error, given that the CDR3 carries no conserved phenylalanine or tryptophan at its end. The rearrangement joins TRBV20-1 to TRBJ1-1; 8 nucleotides match TRBD1. V shed 3 bases and J 5 bases; nucleotides not matched to a gene: 11. The germline gives CDR1 DFQATT, CDR2 SNEGSKA (reference sequence). There are 15 residues in the CDR3. The CDR3 sequence: CSARRPGQGITEAFL. The DNA of the CDR3 is TGCAGTGCTAGGAGGCCTGGACAGGGTATTACTGAAGCTTTCTTG.